This passage covers 6 T cell receptor beta chains from one sample sequenced in a study of T cell changes during pregnancy in multiple sclerosis. Produced via immunoSEQ multiplex PCR; TCRdb's table is partial and in-frame only. This table holds approximately 25,000 clones, 88% found once. The specimen was CD4+ T cells from peripheral blood mononuclear cells, collected in the first trimester of pregnancy. The receptors derive from a female donor in good health, enrolled as a control in a pregnancy study.

V gene TRBV4-2 combines with J gene TRBJ2-1, with 7 bases lining up with TRBD2. The CDR3 has 18 residues. Germline V gene sequence: CDR1 LGHNA, CDR2 YNFKEQ. The V segment lost 2 bases and the J segment 7 bases; nucleotides outside the gene matches: 17. The DNA of the CDR3 is TGTGCCAGCAGCCAACCGCGATGGGGGGGGGACTATATGAATGAGCAGTTCTTC. Translating gives CASSQPRWGGDYMNEQFF.

The chain employs TRBV12-5 and TRBJ1-2, with D tentatively TRBD1 (6 bases). The CDR3 consists of 14 residues. Germline values: CDR1 LGHNT, CDR2 FRNRAP. The V and J ends lost 1 base and 6 bases respectively, with 12 bases between them. CDR3 DNA: TGTGCTAGTGGTTTGGACGACAGGCTCCATGGCTACACCTTC. As protein: CASGLDDRLHGYTF.

V usage is TRBV10-2 and J usage is TRBJ1-4; a possible D gene is TRBD1 (6 bases). The CDR3 sequence is 15 residues long. Germline values: CDR1 WSHSY, CDR2 SAAADI. Trimming removed 4 bases from V and 2 bases from J, with 11 bases in between. The CDR3 DNA reads TGCGCCAGCAGTGCGGTCCAGGGGACTAATGAAAAACTGTTTTTT. This codes for CASSAVQGTNEKLFF.

V gene TRBV2 combines with J gene TRBJ2-1; 7 positions agree with TRBD2. This CDR3 region has 14 residues. CDR1 SNHLY and CDR2 FYNNEI come from the germline V gene. V lost 7 bases to trimming and J lost 2 bases; unmatched junction nucleotides: 5. The CDR3 is CASKGRGAYNEQFF. CDR3 nucleotide sequence: TGTGCCAGCAAGGGCCGGGGGGCCTACAATGAGCAGTTCTTC.

This sequence joins TRBV27 and TRBJ1-2; 7 positions match TRBD1. V was pared by 3 bases and J by 7 bases, with 11 bases of the junction left unmatched. CDR3 length equals 15 residues. Germline CDR1 is MNHEY and CDR2 is SMNVEV (reference sequence). CDR3 region: CASSFRGAAGGGYTF. Written as DNA, the CDR3 is TGTGCCAGCAGTTTCCGCGGGGCAGCAGGGGGTGGCTACACCTTC.

This rearrangement joins TRBV5-6 to TRBJ2-3; D remains unclear. The CDR3 totals 11 residues. Between the trimmed V and J ends, which lost 4 bases and 5 bases, there was a span of 5 bases. Germline V gives CDR1 SGHDT, CDR2 YYEEEE. The CDR3 here is CASSRGDTQYF. CDR3 sequence (DNA): TGTGCCAGCAGCCGAGGAGATACGCAGTATTTT. Filled out from reference TRBV5-6 and TRBJ2-3, the complete variable domain reads DAGVTQSPTHLIKTRGQQVTLRCSPKSGHDTVSWYQQALGQGPQFIFQYYEEEERQRGNFPDRFSGHQFPNYSSELNVNALLLGDSALYLCASSRGDTQYFGPGTRLTVL.